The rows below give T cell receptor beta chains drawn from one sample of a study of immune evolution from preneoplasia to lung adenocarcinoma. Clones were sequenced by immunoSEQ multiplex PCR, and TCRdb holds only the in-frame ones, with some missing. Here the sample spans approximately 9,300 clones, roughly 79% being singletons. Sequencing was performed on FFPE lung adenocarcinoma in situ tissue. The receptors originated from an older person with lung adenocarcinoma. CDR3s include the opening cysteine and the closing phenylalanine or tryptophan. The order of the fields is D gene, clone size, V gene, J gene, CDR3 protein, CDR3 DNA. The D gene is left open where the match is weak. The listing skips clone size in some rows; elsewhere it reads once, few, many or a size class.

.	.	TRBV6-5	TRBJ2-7	CASSYSWGASYEQYF	TGTGCCAGCAGTTACTCGTGGGGAGCCTCCTACGAGCAGTACTTC
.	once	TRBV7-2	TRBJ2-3	CASSWGRGSDTQYF	TGTGCCAGCAGTTGGGGCCGGGGGTCAGATACGCAGTATTTT
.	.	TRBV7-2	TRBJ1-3	CASSLGDGSGNTIYF	TGTGCCAGCAGCTTAGGGGACGGCTCTGGAAACACCATATATTTT
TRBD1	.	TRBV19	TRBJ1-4	CASSMTGRTTNEKLFF	TGTGCCAGTAGTATGACAGGGCGGACAACTAATGAAAAACTGTTTTTT
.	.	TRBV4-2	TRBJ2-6	CASSQEEGSSFSGANVLTF	TGTGCCAGCAGCCAAGAGGAAGGCAGCAGCTTCTCTGGGGCCAACGTCCTGACTTTC
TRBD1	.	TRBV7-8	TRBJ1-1	CASSWGQGAENTEAFF	TGTGCCAGCAGCTGGGGACAGGGGGCCGAGAACACTGAAGCTTTCTTT
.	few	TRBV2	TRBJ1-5	CASSEDRGGSWPQHF	TGTGCCAGCAGTGAAGATAGAGGGGGGTCGTGGCCCCAGCATTTT
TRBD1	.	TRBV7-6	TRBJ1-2	CASSRGQGASYGYTF	TGTGCCAGCAGCCGGGGACAGGGGGCTTCTTATGGCTACACCTTC
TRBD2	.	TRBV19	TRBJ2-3	CASRPGGAEDTQYF	TGTGCCAGTAGGCCCGGGGGGGCCGAAGATACGCAGTATTTT
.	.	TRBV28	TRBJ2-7	CASSHRDLMGEQYF	TGTGCCAGCAGTCATCGGGACCTAATGGGAGAGCAGTACTTC
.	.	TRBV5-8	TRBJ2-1	CASSSRAASFIHNEQFF	TGTGCCAGCAGCTCGCGCGCCGCGAGTTTCATACACAATGAGCAGTTCTTC